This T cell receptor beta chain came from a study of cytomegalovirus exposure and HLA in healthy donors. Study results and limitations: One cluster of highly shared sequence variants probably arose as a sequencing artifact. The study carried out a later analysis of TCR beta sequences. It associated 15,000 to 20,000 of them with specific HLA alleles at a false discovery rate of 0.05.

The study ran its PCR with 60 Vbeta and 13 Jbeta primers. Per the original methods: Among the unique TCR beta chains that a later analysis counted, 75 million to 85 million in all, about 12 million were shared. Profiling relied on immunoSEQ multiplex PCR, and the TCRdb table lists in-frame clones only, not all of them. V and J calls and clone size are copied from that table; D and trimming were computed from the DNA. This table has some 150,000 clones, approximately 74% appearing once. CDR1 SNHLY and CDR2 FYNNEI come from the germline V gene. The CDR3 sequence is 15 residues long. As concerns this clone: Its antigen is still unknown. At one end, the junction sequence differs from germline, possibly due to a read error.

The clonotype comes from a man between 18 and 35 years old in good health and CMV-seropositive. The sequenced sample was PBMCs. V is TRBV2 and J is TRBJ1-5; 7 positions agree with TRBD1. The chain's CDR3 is CASSPQGPSDQPQHF. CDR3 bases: TGTGCCAGCAGCCCACAGGGGCCTAGCGATCAGCCCCAGCATTTT.